This TCR beta chain is drawn from a study of shared clonotypes between healthy human individuals. This clone appeared a few times. The antigen is not known. Participating donors were healthy, HIV-negative adults free of recent acute infections or vaccinations. The investigators split CD4+ cells into a CD45RA+ naive subset and a CD45RA-negative memory subset. Data came from immunoSEQ multiplex PCR; TCRdb stores just in-frame clones and leaves some out. This table has roughly 1 million clones, around 78% appearing once. Findings and caveats of the study: Generally, estimated richness proved larger in naive subsets than it did in memory subsets.

The sequence was obtained from a man younger than 35 in good health. Some clones in this sample may be carry-over from other donors' samples. The sequenced sample was memory CD4+ T cells from PBMCs. The subset here: CD45RA-negative fraction.

In DNA, the CDR3 is TGTGCCAGTAGTAAGGGGATGGGCGACTATGGCTACACCTTC. The encoded protein is CASSKGMGDYGYTF. V usage is TRBV19 and J usage is TRBJ1-2; perhaps TRBD1 as D (5 bases). Germline V gene lookup returns CDR1 LNHDA and CDR2 SQIVND (reference sequence). Deletions cut 4 bases from V and 3 bases from J, with 12 bases between. The CDR3 is 14 residues long.